Each of the 9 T cell receptor beta chains below was sequenced from the same sample in a study of OX40 agonist ivuxolimab in advanced cancers. Sequencing was performed with immunoSEQ multiplex PCR; in TCRdb, only in-frame clones are kept and a portion is missing. The sample lists approximately 77,000 clones; around four fifths were seen once. This specimen was CD4+ or CD8+ T cells sorted from blood, taken in a trial of the OX40 agonist ivuxolimab. All receptors derive from an adult with an advanced solid tumor such as melanoma, head and neck, liver or kidney cancer.

V is TRBV7-9 and J is TRBJ2-5, with D possibly TRBD2 on 6 matching bases. The V end was cut by 3 bases, the J end by 4 bases, with 15 bases between. The CDR3 length is 15 residues. Germline values: CDR1 SEHNR, CDR2 FQNEAQ (reference sequence). The CDR3 here is CASSLGLGSPETQYF. CDR3 DNA sequence: TGTGCCAGCAGCTTGGGACTGGGGTCTCCAGAGACCCAGTACTTC.

This chain links TRBV11-1 with TRBJ2-3; no definite D call. CDR3 length: 12 residues. Deletions cut 5 bases from V and 2 bases from J, with 5 bases between. Germline loops: CDR1 SGHAT, CDR2 FQDESV (reference sequence). In nucleotides, the CDR3 is TGTGCCAGCAGCCCAAACACAGATACGCAGTATTTT. Translated, it gives CASSPNTDTQYF.

The gene calls are TRBV30 and TRBJ2-2, with 11 bases fitting TRBD1. Germline V gene sequence: CDR1 GTSNPN, CDR2 SVGIG (reference sequence). The CDR3 extends over 14 amino acids. V lost 7 bases, J lost 7 bases, and 8 bases stayed unmatched. CDR3 region: CASQDRGRIGELFF. CDR3 DNA sequence: TGTGCCTCCCAGGACAGGGGGCGGATCGGGGAGCTGTTTTTT. The full variable domain, in which reference TRBV30 and TRBJ2-2 provide the parts outside the CDR3, is SQTIHQWPATLVQPVGSPLSLECTVEGTSNPNLYWYRQAAGRGLQLLFYSVGIGQISSEVPQNLSASRPQDRQFILSSKKLLLSDSGFYLCASQDRGRIGELFFGEGSRLTVL.

The chain is built from TRBV7-9 and TRBJ1-2; D uncertain. CDR3 length: 15 amino acids. Deletions cut 1 base from V and 7 bases from J, with 16 bases between. The germline V gene encodes CDR1 SEHNR and CDR2 FQNEAQ (reference sequence). CDR3 DNA sequence: TGTGCCAGCAGCTTAGTGAACCCCAGGCAAGGTGGCTACACCTTC. It is translated as CASSLVNPRQGGYTF.

The V and J genes are TRBV5-1 and TRBJ1-6, with unresolved D. V lost 3 bases and J 10 bases, leaving 17 bases between the germline ends. This CDR3 contains 15 residues. CDR1 is SGHRS, CDR2 YFSETQ, per germline. For the CDR3, the DNA is TGCGCCAGCAGCTCCCTAGCCGGCGGGGAATCACCCCTCCACTTT. Translating it yields CASSSLAGGESPLHF.

The chain employs TRBV10-1 and TRBJ2-7; D may be TRBD1 (5 bases). Trimming left V 2 bases short and J 5 bases short, with 13 bases between. Germline loops: CDR1 WNHNN, CDR2 SYGVQD (reference sequence). The CDR3 extends over 14 amino acids. CDR3 protein: CASSEGKGFHEQYF. CDR3 nucleotides: TGCGCCAGCAGTGAGGGAAAGGGGTTCCACGAGCAGTACTTC.

The chain employs TRBV6-4 and TRBJ1-5, with D perhaps TRBD1 (6 bases). Trimming took 3 bases from V and 5 from J, leaving 11 bases between them. The CDR3 is made up of 14 amino acids. Germline-derived CDR1 and CDR2 are MRHNA and SNTAGT. DNA for the CDR3: TGTGCCAGCAGTGAAGGACCAGGGGATCAGCCCCAGCATTTT. It is translated as CASSEGPGDQPQHF.

The V gene is TRBV11-3, the J gene TRBJ2-1, with 8 nucleotides matching TRBD2. The trim removed 5 bases at V and 2 bases at J, leaving 8 bases unmatched. This CDR3 is 16 amino acids long. From germline, CDR1 is SGHNT and CDR2 YENEEA. The CDR3 region has the DNA TGTGCCAGCAGCCTCGATACTAGCGGTACCTACAATGAGCAGTTCTTC. Protein: CASSLDTSGTYNEQFF.

J is TRBJ1-1 and V is TRBV5-4; D may be TRBD1 (6 bases). Germline V lookup: CDR1 SGHNT, CDR2 YYREEE (reference sequence). V was clipped by 0 bases and J by 0 bases, with 9 bases between them. The CDR3 length is 15 residues. DNA for the CDR3: TGTGCCAGCAGCTTGGTAAGGACAGTGAACACTGAAGCTTTCTTT. Translated: CASSLVRTVNTEAFF.